The clone carrying this T cell receptor beta chain was picked up many times. The data are from a study of blood T cells in healthy people across ages. Alongside a J-beta primer mix, a sample-barcoded 5' primer served in a second PCR lasting roughly 7 to 12 cycles. Every cDNA molecule bore a tag from a template-switch adaptor containing 12 random nucleotides. TCRdb re-analysed the 5' RACE reads in MiXCR, keeping a single row per CDR3 protein. The data show some 750,000 distinct CDR3 sequences, around a fifth seen once. The sequencing input was blood. This receptor was identified in an older man in good health.

DNA of the CDR3: TGCGCCAGCAGCTTAACAGGGGGCAGCTCTGGGGCCAACGTCCTGACTTTC. Translating gives CASSLTGGSSGANVLTF. The chain joins TRBV5-1 to TRBJ2-6; TRBD1 matches at 9 bases. The CDR3 totals 17 residues. Germline CDR1 reads SGHRS; CDR2 reads YFSETQ. Trimming at V came to 2 bases and at J to 0 bases, leaving 3 bases not matched to a gene.